Sequencing of this TCR beta chain was carried out in a study of CD8+ T cells in alopecia areata. Trimming stripped 5 bases from V and 2 bases from J, with 13 bases between. This CDR3 is 15 amino acids long. Germline values: CDR1 SGHAT, CDR2 FQNNGV. This clone was found once. Extracted RNA was reverse transcribed into cDNA, the sequencing template. Here immunoSEQ multiplex PCR was the method, and the copy in TCRdb shows in-frame clones only, minus some. The data contain 90,000 to 150,000 clones, around two fifths of them singletons. Sequencing was performed on CD4+ T cells sorted from blood. The clonotype comes from a human donor with alopecia areata. This chain joins TRBV11-2 and TRBJ2-1, with a weak D call TRBD1 (5 bases). The chain's CDR3 is CASSPQGYTYNEQFF. In DNA, the CDR3 is TGTGCCAGCAGCCCTCAGGGTTATACCTACAATGAGCAGTTCTTC. The full variable domain, in which reference TRBV11-2 and TRBJ2-1 provide the parts outside the CDR3, is EAGVAQSPRYKIIEKRQSVAFWCNPISGHATLYWYQQILGQGPKLLIQFQNNGVVDDSQLPKDRFSAERLKGVDSTLKIQPAKLEDSAVYLCASSPQGYTYNEQFFGPGTRLTVL.